In its sample, the clone carrying this T cell receptor beta chain was seen once. This sample was taken from a study of blood T cell repertoires in COVID-19. CDR3 length: 15 residues. The germline V gene encodes CDR1 KGHSH and CDR2 LQKENI. V shed 3 bases and J 5 bases; nucleotides not matched to a gene: 9. Produced via immunoSEQ multiplex PCR; TCRdb's table is partial and in-frame only. The table has about 100,000 clones, around 85% seen once. The TCR was taken from an older woman with acute or convalescent COVID-19. The chain has TRBV18 and TRBJ2-5, with 7 bases lining up with TRBD1. Material for sequencing was peripheral blood. Here the CDR3 DNA reads TGTGCCAGCTCACCCCCGGGACAGCGGACGGAGACCCAGTACTTC. The encoded protein is CASSPPGQRTETQYF.